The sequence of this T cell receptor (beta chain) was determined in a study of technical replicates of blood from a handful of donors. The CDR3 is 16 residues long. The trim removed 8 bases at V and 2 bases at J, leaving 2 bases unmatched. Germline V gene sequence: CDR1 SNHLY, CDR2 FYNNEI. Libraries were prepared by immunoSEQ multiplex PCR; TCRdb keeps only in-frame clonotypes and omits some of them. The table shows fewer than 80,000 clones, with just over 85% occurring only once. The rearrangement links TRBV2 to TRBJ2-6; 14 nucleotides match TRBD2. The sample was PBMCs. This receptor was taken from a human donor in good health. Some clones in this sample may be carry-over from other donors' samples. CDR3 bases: TGTGCCAGCTCGGGACTAGCGGGAGCTGGGGCCAACGTCCTGACTTTC. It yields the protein CASSGLAGAGANVLTF.